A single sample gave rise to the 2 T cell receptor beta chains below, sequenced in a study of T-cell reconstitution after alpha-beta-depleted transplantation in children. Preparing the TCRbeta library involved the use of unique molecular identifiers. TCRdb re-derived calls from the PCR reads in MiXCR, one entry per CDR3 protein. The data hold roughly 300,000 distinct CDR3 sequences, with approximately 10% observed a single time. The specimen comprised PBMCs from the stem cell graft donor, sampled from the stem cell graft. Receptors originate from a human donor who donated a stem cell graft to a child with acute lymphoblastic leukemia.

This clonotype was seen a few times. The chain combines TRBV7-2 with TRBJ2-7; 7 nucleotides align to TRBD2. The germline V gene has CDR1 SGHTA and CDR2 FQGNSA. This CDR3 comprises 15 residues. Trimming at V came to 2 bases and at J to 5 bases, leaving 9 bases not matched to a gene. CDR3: CASSLSGGRGNEQYF. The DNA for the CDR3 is TGTGCCAGCAGCTTATCTGGCGGGAGAGGTAACGAGCAGTACTTC.

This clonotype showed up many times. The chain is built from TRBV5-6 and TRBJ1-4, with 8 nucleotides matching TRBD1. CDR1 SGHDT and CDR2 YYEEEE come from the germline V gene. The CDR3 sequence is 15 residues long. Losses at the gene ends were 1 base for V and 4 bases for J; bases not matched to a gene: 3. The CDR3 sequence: CASSLFDRGNEKLFF. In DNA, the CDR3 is TGTGCCAGCAGCTTGTTTGACAGGGGTAATGAAAAACTGTTTTTT.